One and the same sample provided the 8 T cell receptor beta chains below, sequenced in a study of blood T cells in healthy people across ages. Primed by a sample-barcoded 5' primer and a J-beta primer mix, a second PCR proceeded for 7 to 11 cycles. One entry per CDR3 protein results from TCRdb running MiXCR on the 5' RACE reads. The sample has around 970,000 distinct CDR3 sequences; roughly 50% are singletons. Sequenced input: blood. The origin of the receptors is a woman aged 55 to 70 in good health.

V and J are TRBV6-5 and TRBJ2-5; TRBD1 or TRBD2 may be the D gene (5 bases each). The CDR3 covers 12 residues. V lost 10 bases and J lost 4, with 13 bases in between. Per germline, CDR1 MNHEY and CDR2 SVGAGI. CDR3: CAISRDGETQYF. The CDR3, as DNA: TGTGCCATCTCCAGGGACGGAGAGACCCAGTACTTC.

About this clonotype: The CDR3 ends on some other residue instead of the conserved phenylalanine or tryptophan, so this is likely a read error. The chain joins TRBV28 to TRBJ2-7; no firm D call. Germline CDR1 is MDHEN and CDR2 is SYDVKM. Trimming cost V 4 bases and J 2 bases, with 6 bases left between them. This CDR3 has 12 residues. This CDR3 is CASSSVPYEQYI. The CDR3 nucleotides read TGTGCCAGCAGTTCGGTACCCTACGAGCAGTACATC.

This clonotype was seen only a few times. The V and J genes are TRBV29-1 and TRBJ2-7; 10 nucleotides match TRBD2. Germline CDR1 SQVTM, CDR2 ANQGSEA. The CDR3 spans 12 residues. V trimming: 5 bases; J trimming: 10 bases; junction bases outside the gene matches: 8. The CDR3 nucleotides are TGCAGCGTTCGGACTAGCGGCTCGCCCCAGTACTTC. This sequence encodes CSVRTSGSPQYF.

The table lists this clonotype with a few counts. The chain uses TRBV4-3 and TRBJ2-7; no clear D gene. CDR3 length: 14 residues. From germline, CDR1 is LGHNA and CDR2 YSLEER. V dropped 0 bases and J dropped 10 bases, with 16 bases sitting between them. DNA for the CDR3: TGCGCCAGCAGCCAAGATAACCGTTTCAGTACCCAGTACTTC. This codes for CASSQDNRFSTQYF.

Comment on this clonotype: The junction does not match germline at one end; this may be a read error. The chain carries TRBV6-5 and TRBJ1-4; TRBD1 matches 9 bases. Germline V CDR1 and CDR2: MNHEY, SVGAGI. The CDR3 consists of 17 residues. The chain's CDR3 is CAGSYATGGSTNEKLFF. CDR3 nucleotide sequence: TGTGCCGGCAGTTACGCGACAGGGGGTTCAACTAATGAAAAACTGTTTTTT.

This clonotype was counted a few times. The chain couples TRBV20-1 to TRBJ2-1, with TRBD2 matching over 12 bases. With V trimmed by 3 bases and J by 6 bases, 6 bases remained unmatched. Germline-derived CDR1 and CDR2 are DFQATT and SNEGSKA (reference sequence). This CDR3 comprises 15 residues. CDR3 sequence (DNA): TGCAGTGCTAGGATGGGGACTAGCGGGCGCAATGAGCAGTTCTTC. This codes for CSARMGTSGRNEQFF.

Here the CDR3 reads CATSDGGARNEQFF. DNA of the CDR3: TGTGCCACCAGTGATGGCGGGGCAAGGAATGAGCAGTTCTTC. The V call is TRBV24-1, the J call TRBJ2-1, with a tentative D call TRBD2 (6 bases). The CDR3 is made up of 14 amino acids. In germline, CDR1 is KGHDR, CDR2 SFDVKD. The germline V and J ends were trimmed by 3 bases and 7 bases, with 12 bases remaining between them.

The rearrangement joins TRBV5-1 to TRBJ2-3; weak D call: TRBD2 (6 bases). In germline, CDR1 is SGHRS, CDR2 YFSETQ. This CDR3 region has 16 residues. The germline V and J ends were trimmed by 4 bases and 7 bases, with 22 bases remaining between them. The CDR3 here is CASSPSLAQAGNTQYF. For the CDR3, the DNA is TGCGCCAGCAGCCCTAGTCTAGCTCAAGCGGGTAATACGCAGTATTTT. The variable domain in full, with the rest retrieved from reference TRBV5-1 and TRBJ2-3, is KAGVTQTPRYLIKTRGQQVTLSCSPISGHRSVSWYQQTPGQGLQFLFEYFSETQRNKGNFPGRFSGRQFSNSRSEMNVSTLELGDSALYLCASSPSLAQAGNTQYFGPGTRLTVL.